The clone carrying this T cell receptor (beta chain) showed up many times. The data are from a study of T-cell memory formation after mild COVID-19. Constant-segment primers served in 5'RACE that generated TCR alpha and TCR beta cDNA libraries bearing sample barcodes and UMIs. Each CDR3 protein gets one entry after TCRdb re-called the 5' RACE reads with MiXCR. The sample records about 470,000 distinct CDR3 sequences, 15% to 20% being singletons. CDR1 and CDR2 from the germline V gene are SGHDT and YYEEEE. V shed 4 bases, J shed 2 bases, and the junction held 9 bases outside the gene matches. This CDR3 spans 16 amino acids.

This receptor was identified in an adult woman who had mild COVID-19 (a few samples of this study predate the infection). Cell type and time point are not known. V gene TRBV5-6 combines with J gene TRBJ2-5; 9 nucleotides align to TRBD1. Specimen: PBMCs or a T cell subset sorted from them (not recorded which). The CDR3 spells CASSPPGTGWQETQYF. Here the CDR3 DNA reads TGTGCCAGCAGCCCACCTGGGACAGGGTGGCAAGAGACCCAGTACTTC.